Below are 9 T cell receptor beta chains sequenced from a single sample in a study of T cell responses to AZD1222 COVID-19 vaccine. The method was immunoSEQ multiplex PCR; TCRdb's version includes in-frame clones alone and lacks a portion of them. Among 85,000 to 110,000 clones listed, 90% to 95% were seen once. The source was peripheral blood, collected on day 0 of AZD1222 vaccination. These receptors were obtained from an adult in good health.

The V gene is TRBV9, the J gene TRBJ2-2, with unresolved D. The CDR3 extends over 11 amino acids. CDR1 and CDR2 from the germline V gene are SGDLS and YYNGEE. The V and J ends lost 0 bases and 6 bases respectively, with 0 bases between them. The CDR3 is CASSVAGELFF. The CDR3 DNA reads TGTGCCAGCAGCGTAGCCGGGGAGCTGTTTTTT.

The chain is built from TRBV11-1 and TRBJ2-3; TRBD1 is a possible D gene (5 bases). The germline V gene encodes CDR1 SGHAT and CDR2 FQDESV (reference sequence). CDR3 size: 13 residues. Trimming took off 7 bases at V and 0 bases at J, with 8 bases between the two ends. The CDR3 loop reads CASTAGSTDTQYF. In DNA form, the CDR3 reads TGTGCCAGCACCGCAGGGAGCACAGATACGCAGTATTTT.

The chain links TRBV3-1 (or the pseudogene TRBV3-2) to TRBJ2-4; 7 bases are shared with TRBD1. The V gene's germline CDR1 is LGHDT and CDR2 YNNKEL (reference sequence). V lost 1 base to trimming and J lost 1 base; unmatched junction nucleotides: 7. The CDR3 runs to 17 residues. This CDR3 reads CASSQGGQSFAKNIQYF. The DNA of the CDR3 is TGTGCCAGCAGCCAAGGGGGACAGAGTTTCGCCAAAAACATTCAGTACTTC.

The gene calls are TRBV7-2 and TRBJ1-4, with 8 bases that match TRBD1. V lost 6 bases to trimming and J lost 7 bases; unmatched junction nucleotides: 4. CDR1 and CDR2 from the germline V gene are SGHTA and FQGNSA. The CDR3 runs to 13 residues. CDR3 sequence: CASRPGGGEKLFF. For the CDR3, the DNA is TGTGCCAGCAGACCAGGGGGCGGTGAAAAACTGTTTTTT.

The chain is built from TRBV3-1 (or the pseudogene TRBV3-2) and TRBJ2-7; no clear D. The CDR3 spans 14 residues. Deletions cut 4 bases from V and 2 bases from J, with 12 bases between. Germline V gene lookup returns CDR1 LGHDT and CDR2 YNNKEL (reference sequence). Here the CDR3 DNA reads TGTGCCAGCAGCCTCAATACTGGAACCTACGAGCAGTACTTC. Amino acids: CASSLNTGTYEQYF.

The chain couples TRBV19 to TRBJ1-1; weak D call: TRBD1 (5 bases). Trimming took off 5 bases at V and 10 bases at J, with 14 bases between the two ends. The germline V gene encodes CDR1 LNHDA and CDR2 SQIVND (reference sequence). This CDR3 has 12 residues. The CDR3 DNA follows: TGTGCCAGTAGTCAACAGGACGGGGGAGCTTTCTTT. It yields the protein CASSQQDGGAFF.

The rearrangement uses TRBV4-3 and TRBJ2-7; 10 bases fit TRBD2. V dropped 6 bases and J dropped 2; count of bases not matched to a gene: 7. CDR1 is LGHNA, CDR2 YSLEER, per germline. The CDR3 loop spans 15 amino acids. CDR3 region: CASSRTSGPPYEQYF. DNA of the CDR3: TGCGCCAGCAGTCGGACTAGCGGCCCACCCTACGAGCAGTACTTC.

V is TRBV7-6 and J is TRBJ2-7; D is perhaps TRBD1 (5 bases). CDR3 length equals 15 residues. Germline values: CDR1 SGHVS, CDR2 FNYEAQ. V lost 1 base to trimming and J lost 2 bases, with 12 bases between them. The CDR3, as DNA: TGTGCCAGCAGCTTAGGGTCAGGGTCCCCCTACGAGCAGTACTTC. Protein product: CASSLGSGSPYEQYF. Full variable domain (outside the CDR3, taken from reference TRBV7-6 and TRBJ2-7): GAGVSQSPRYKVTKRGQDVALRCDPISGHVSLYWYRQALGQGPEFLTYFNYEAQQDKSGLPNDRFSAERPEGSISTLTIQRTEQRDSAMYRCASSLGSGSPYEQYFGPGTRLTVT.

This clone was detected only once. V usage is TRBV6-5 and J usage is TRBJ1-2, with 8 nucleotides matching TRBD1. The CDR3 consists of 13 residues. After removal of 6 bases from V and 7 bases from J, the junction contained 7 bases not matched to a gene. Germline V lookup: CDR1 MNHEY, CDR2 SVGAGI. The CDR3 sequence is CASSRGQGLGYTF. The CDR3 DNA reads TGTGCCAGCAGCCGAGGACAGGGCCTTGGCTACACCTTC.